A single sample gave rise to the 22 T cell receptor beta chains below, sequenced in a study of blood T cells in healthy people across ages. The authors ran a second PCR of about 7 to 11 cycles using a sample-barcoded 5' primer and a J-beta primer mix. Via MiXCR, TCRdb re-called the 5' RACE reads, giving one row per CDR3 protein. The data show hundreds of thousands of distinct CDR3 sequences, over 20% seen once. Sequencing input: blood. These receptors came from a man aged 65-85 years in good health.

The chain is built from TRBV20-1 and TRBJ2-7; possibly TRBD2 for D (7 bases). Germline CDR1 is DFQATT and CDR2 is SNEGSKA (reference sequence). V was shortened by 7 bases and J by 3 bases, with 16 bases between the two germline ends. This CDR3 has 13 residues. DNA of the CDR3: TGCAGTGGGGGGGGCCTGGGATTCTACGAGCAGTACTTC. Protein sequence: CSGGGLGFYEQYF.

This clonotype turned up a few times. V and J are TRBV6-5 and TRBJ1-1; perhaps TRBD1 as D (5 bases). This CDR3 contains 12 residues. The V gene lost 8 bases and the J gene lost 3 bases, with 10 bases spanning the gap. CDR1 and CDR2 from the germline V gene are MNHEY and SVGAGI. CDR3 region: CASGRGDTEAFF. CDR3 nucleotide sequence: TGTGCCAGCGGGAGAGGGGACACTGAAGCTTTCTTT.

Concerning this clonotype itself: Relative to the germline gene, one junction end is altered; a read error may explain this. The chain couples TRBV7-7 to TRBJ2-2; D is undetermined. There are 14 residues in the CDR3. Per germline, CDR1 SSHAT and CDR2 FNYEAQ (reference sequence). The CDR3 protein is CASSLEEYTGELFF. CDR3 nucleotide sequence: TGTGCTAGCAGCTTAGAGGAGTACACCGGGGAGCTGTTTTTT.

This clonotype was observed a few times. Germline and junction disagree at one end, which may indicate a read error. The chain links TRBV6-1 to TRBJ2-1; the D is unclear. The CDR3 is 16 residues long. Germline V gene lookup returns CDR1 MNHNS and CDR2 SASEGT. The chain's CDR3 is CASSGLRAFSNNEQFF. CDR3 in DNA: TGTGCCAGCAGCGGTCTTCGAGCCTTCTCCAACAATGAGCAGTTCTTC.

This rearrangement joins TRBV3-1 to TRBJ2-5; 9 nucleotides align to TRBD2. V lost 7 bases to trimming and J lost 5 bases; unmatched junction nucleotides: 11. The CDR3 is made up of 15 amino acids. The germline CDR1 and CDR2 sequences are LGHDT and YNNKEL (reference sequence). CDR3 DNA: TGTGCCAGCACCCCAGGGCTAGCGGGGTTTGAGACCCAGTACTTC. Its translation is CASTPGLAGFETQYF.

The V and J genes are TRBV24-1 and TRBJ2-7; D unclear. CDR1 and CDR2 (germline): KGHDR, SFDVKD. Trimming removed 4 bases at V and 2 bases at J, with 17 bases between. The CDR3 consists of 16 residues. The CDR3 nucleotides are TGTGCCACCAGTGACCCTTCAGGACCCCCACCCTACGAGCAGTACTTC. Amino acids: CATSDPSGPPPYEQYF.

CDR3 protein: CASSQDAAGVQGVQFF. Written as DNA, the CDR3 is TGCGCCAGCAGCCAAGATGCAGCGGGAGTGCAGGGTGTGCAGTTCTTC. The chain couples TRBV4-1 to TRBJ2-1; 8 positions agree with TRBD2. The CDR3 loop spans 16 amino acids. The germline gives CDR1 MGHRA, CDR2 YSYEKL. J was trimmed by 12 bases and V by 0 bases; bases with no gene match: 13.

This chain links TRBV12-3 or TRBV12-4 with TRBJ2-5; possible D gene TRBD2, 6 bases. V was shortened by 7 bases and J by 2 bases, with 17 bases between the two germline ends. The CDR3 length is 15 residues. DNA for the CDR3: TGTGCCAGCACCATGGCTGGAGGGAGGCAAGAGACCCAGTACTTC. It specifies CASTMAGGRQETQYF.

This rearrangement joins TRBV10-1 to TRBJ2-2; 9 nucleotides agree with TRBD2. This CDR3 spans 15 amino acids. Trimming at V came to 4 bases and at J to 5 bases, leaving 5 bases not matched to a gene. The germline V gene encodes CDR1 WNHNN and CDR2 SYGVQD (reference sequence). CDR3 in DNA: TGCGCCAGCAGTGCGAGTAGCGGGAGAACCGGGGAGCTGTTTTTT. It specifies CASSASSGRTGELFF.

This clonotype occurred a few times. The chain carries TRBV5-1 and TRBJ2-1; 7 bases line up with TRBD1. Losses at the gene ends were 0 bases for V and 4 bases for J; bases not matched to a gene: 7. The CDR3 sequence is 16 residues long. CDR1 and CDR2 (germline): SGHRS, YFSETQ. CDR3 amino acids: CASSLVSGQLYNEQFF. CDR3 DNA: TGCGCCAGCAGCTTGGTTTCGGGACAGCTATACAATGAGCAGTTCTTC.

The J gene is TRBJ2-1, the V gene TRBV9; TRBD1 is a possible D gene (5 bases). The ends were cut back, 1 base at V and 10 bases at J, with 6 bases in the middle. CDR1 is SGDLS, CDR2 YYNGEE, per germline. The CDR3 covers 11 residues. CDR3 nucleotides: TGTGCCAGCAGCGTAAAGGGGGAGCAGTTCTTC. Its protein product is CASSVKGEQFF.

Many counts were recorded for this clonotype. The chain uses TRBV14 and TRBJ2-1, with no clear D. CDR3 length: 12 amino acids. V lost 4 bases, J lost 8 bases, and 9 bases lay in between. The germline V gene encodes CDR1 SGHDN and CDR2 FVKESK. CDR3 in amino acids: CASSPIGDEQFF. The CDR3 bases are TGTGCCAGCAGCCCTATAGGAGATGAGCAGTTCTTC.

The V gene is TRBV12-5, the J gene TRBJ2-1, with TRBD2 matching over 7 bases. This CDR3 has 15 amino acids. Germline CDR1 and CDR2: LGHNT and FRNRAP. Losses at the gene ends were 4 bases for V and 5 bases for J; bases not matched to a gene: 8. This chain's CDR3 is CASGSRVAGNNEQFF. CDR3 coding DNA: TGTGCTAGTGGTTCCCGGGTAGCGGGTAACAATGAGCAGTTCTTC.

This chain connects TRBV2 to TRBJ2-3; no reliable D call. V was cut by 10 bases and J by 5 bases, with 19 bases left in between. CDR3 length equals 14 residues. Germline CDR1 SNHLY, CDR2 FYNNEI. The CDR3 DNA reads TGTGCCACCAAATCACTGCTGTCCGGAGATACGCAGTATTTT. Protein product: CATKSLLSGDTQYF. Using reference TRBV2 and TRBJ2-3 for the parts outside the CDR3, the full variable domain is EPEVTQTPSHQVTQMGQEVILRCVPISNHLYFYWYRQILGQKVEFLVSFYNNEISEKSEIFDDQFSVERPDGSNFTLKIRSTKLEDSAMYFCATKSLLSGDTQYFGPGTRLTVL.

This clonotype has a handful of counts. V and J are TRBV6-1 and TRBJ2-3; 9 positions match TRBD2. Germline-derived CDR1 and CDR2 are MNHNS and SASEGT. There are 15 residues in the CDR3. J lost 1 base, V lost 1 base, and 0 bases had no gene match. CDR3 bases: TGTGCCAGCAGTGAAGGGACTAGCGGCACAGATACGCAGTATTTT. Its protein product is CASSEGTSGTDTQYF.

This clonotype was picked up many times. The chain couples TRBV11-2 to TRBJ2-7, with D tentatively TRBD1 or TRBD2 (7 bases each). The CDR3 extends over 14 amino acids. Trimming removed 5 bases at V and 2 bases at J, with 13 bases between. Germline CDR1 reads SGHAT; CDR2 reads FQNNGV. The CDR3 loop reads CASSNQGGPYEQYF. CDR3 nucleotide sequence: TGTGCCAGCAGCAACCAGGGGGGGCCCTACGAGCAGTACTTC.

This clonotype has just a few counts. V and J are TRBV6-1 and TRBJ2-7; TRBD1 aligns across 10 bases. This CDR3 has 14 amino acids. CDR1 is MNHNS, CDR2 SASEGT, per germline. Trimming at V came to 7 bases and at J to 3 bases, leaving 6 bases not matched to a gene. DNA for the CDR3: TGTGCCAGCACCGAAGGACAGGGGGGCTACGAGCAGTACTTC. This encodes CASTEGQGGYEQYF.

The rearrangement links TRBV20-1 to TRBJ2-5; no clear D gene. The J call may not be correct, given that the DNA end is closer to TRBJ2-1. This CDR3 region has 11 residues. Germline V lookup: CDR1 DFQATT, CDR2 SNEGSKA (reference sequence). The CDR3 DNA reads TGCAGTGCAAAAATCGAAGATGAGCAGTTCTTC. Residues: CSAKIEDEQFF.

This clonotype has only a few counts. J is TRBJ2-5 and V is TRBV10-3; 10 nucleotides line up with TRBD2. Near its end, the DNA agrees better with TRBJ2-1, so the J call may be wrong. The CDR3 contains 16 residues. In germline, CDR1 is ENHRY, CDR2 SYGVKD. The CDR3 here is CAISTNPSGSSNEQFF. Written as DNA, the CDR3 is TGTGCCATCAGTACCAACCCTAGCGGGAGCTCGAATGAGCAGTTCTTC.

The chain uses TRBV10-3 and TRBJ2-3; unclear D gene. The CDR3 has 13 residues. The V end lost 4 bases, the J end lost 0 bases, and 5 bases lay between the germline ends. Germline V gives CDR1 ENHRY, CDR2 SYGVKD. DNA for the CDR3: TGTGCCATCAGTGCGCCCAGCACAGATACGCAGTATTTT. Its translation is CAISAPSTDTQYF.

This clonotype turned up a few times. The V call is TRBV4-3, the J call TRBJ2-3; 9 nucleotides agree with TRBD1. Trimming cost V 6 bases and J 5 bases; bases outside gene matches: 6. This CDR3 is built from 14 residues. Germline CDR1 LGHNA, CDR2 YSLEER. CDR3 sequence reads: CASRPRQGVDTQYF. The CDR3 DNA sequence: TGCGCCAGCAGACCTCGACAGGGGGTAGATACGCAGTATTTT.

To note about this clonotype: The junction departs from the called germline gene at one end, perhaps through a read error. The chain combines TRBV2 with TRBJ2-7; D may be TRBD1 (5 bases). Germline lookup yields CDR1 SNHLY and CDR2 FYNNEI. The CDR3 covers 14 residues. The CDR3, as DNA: TGTGCCAGCAGAGAAGGCAGGGCGACCTACGAGCAGTACTTC. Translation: CASREGRATYEQYF.